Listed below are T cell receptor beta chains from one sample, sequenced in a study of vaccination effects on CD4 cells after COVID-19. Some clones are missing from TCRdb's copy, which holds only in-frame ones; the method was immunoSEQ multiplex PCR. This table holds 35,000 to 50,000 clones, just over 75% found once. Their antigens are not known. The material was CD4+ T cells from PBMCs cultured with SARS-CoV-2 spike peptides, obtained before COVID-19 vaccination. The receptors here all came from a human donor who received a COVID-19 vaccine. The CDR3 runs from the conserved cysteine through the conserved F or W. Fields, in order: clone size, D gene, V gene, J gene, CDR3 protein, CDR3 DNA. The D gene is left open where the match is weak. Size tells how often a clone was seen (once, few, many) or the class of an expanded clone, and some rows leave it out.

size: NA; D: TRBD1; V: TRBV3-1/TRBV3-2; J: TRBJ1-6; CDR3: CASRLTGGTSPLHF; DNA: TGTGCCAGCAGGCTGACAGGGGGCACTTCACCCCTCCACTTT
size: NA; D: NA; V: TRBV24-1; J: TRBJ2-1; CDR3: CATSDLTYNEQFF; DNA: TGTGCCACCAGTGACCTTACCTACAATGAGCAGTTCTTC
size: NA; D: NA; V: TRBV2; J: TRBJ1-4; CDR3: CASRRGGANEKLFF; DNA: TGTGCCAGCAGGAGGGGGGGGGCTAATGAAAAACTGTTTTTT
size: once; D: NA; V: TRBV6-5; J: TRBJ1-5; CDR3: CASRDQGPQHF; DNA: TGTGCCAGCAGGGACCAGGGACCCCAGCATTTT
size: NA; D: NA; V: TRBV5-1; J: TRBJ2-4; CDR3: CASSLWVSKNIQYF; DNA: TGCGCCAGCAGCTTGTGGGTGTCCAAAAACATTCAGTACTTC
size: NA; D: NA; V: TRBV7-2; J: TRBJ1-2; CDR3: CASSRIMNGYTF; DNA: TGTGCCAGCAGCCGAATAATGAATGGCTACACCTTC
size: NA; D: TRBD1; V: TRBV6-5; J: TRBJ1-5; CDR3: CASSPGQGFQKPQHF; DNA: TGTGCCAGCAGTCCGGGACAGGGTTTTCAAAAGCCCCAGCATTTT
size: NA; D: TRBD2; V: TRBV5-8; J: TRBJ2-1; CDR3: CASRLRAGGAALGDEQFF; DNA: TGTGCCAGCAGGCTTCGGGCGGGGGGGGCCGCTCTCGGGGATGAGCAGTTCTTC
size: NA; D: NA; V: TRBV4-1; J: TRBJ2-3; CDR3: CASSQRGRTDTQYF; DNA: TGCGCCAGCAGCCAACGAGGAAGGACAGATACGCAGTATTTT
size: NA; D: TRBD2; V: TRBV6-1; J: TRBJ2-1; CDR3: CASSQVGGRHNNEQFF; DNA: TGTGCCAGCAGTCAAGTGGGGGGGAGGCACAACAATGAGCAGTTCTTC
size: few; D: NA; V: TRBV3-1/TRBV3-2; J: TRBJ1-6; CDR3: CASSRVGESPLHF; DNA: TGTGCCAGCAGCCGTGTCGGGGAATCACCCCTCCACTTT
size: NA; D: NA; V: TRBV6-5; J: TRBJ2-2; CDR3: CASSSPGQYTGELFF; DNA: TGTGCCAGCAGTTCTCCGGGACAATACACCGGGGAGCTGTTTTTT
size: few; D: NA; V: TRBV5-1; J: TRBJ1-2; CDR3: CASSLGQGYYYGYTF; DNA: TGCGCCAGCAGCTTGGGGCAGGGGTACTACTATGGCTACACCTTC
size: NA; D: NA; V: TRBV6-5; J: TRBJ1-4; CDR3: CAVSRVENEKLFF; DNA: TGTGCCGTCTCCAGGGTTGAAAATGAAAAACTGTTTTTT
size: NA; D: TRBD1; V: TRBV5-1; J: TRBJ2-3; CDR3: CASSLLTGGTTDTQYF; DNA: TGCGCCAGCAGCTTACTGACAGGGGGCACCACAGATACGCAGTATTTT
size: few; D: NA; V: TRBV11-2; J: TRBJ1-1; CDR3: CASSLGQNTEAFF; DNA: TGTGCCAGCAGCCTGGGCCAGAACACTGAAGCTTTCTTT
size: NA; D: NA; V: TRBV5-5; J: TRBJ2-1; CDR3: CASSLLGAQSYNEQFF; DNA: TGTGCCAGCAGCTTGTTGGGGGCCCAGTCCTACAATGAGCAGTTCTTC
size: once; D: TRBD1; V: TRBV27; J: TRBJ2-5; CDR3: CASRDRVLETQYF; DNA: TGTGCCAGCAGAGACAGGGTCCTGGAGACCCAGTACTTC
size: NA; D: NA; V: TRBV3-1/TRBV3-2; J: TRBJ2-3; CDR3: CASSLDKSTDTQYF; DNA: TGTGCCAGCAGCCTGGACAAGAGCACAGATACGCAGTATTTT
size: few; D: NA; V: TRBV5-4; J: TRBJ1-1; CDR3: CASSLTDSTEAFF; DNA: TGTGCCAGCAGCTTGACGGACTCCACTGAAGCTTTCTTT
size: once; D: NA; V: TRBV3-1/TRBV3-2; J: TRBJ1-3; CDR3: CASSQEVGWDYGNTIYF; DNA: TGTGCCAGCAGCCAAGAGGTCGGCTGGGACTATGGAAACACCATATATTTT
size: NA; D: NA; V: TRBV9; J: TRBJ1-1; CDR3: CASSVAPGSQGGTEAFF; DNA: TGTGCCAGCAGCGTAGCCCCCGGGAGCCAGGGAGGCACTGAAGCTTTCTTT
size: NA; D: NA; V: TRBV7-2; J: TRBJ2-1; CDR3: CASSLALGVAYNEQFF; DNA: TGTGCCAGCAGCTTAGCGCTTGGCGTCGCTTACAATGAGCAGTTCTTC
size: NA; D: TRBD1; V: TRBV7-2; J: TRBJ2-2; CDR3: CASSTGQGSTGELFF; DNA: TGTGCCAGCAGCACCGGACAGGGCAGCACCGGGGAGCTGTTTTTT
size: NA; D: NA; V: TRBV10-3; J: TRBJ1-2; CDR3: CAISESRRVSGGYTF; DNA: TGTGCCATCAGTGAGTCGAGGAGAGTTTCGGGCGGCTACACCTTC
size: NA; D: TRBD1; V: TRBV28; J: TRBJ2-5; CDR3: CASRPQGAGETQYF; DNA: TGTGCCAGCAGACCCCAGGGGGCGGGAGAGACCCAGTACTTC
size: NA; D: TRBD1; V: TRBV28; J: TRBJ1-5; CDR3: CASRKPGQGNQPQHF; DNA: TGTGCCAGCAGAAAGCCGGGACAGGGTAATCAGCCCCAGCATTTT
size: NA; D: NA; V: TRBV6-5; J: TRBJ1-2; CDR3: CASSKDPVRGYTF; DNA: TGTGCCAGCAGTAAGGACCCGGTGAGAGGCTACACCTTC
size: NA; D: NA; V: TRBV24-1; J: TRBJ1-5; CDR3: CATSAGWLGGQPQHF; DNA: TGTGCCACCAGTGCGGGTTGGCTTGGCGGTCAGCCCCAGCATTTT
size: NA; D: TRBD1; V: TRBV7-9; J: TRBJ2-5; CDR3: CASSPGQGAAETQYF; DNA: TGTGCCAGCAGCCCGGGACAGGGGGCGGCGGAGACCCAGTACTTC
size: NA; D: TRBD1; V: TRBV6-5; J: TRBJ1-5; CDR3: CASSYSGTDNQPQHF; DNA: TGTGCCAGCAGTTACTCCGGGACAGATAATCAGCCCCAGCATTTT
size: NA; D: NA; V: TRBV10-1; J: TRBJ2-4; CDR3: CASSDLDKNIQYF; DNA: TGCGCCAGCAGTGACTTAGACAAAAACATTCAGTACTTC
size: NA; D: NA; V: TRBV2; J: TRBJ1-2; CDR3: CASSVPTDYYGYTF; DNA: TGTGCCAGCAGTGTCCCCACAGATTACTATGGCTACACCTTC
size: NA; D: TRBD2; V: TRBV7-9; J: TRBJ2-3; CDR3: CASSLPFRLAGREDTQYF; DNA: TGTGCCAGCAGCTTACCCTTCCGACTAGCGGGGAGGGAAGATACGCAGTATTTT
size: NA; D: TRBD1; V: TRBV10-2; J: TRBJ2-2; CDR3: CASSGTGGTGELFF; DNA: TGCGCCAGCAGTGGAACAGGGGGGACCGGGGAGCTGTTTTTT
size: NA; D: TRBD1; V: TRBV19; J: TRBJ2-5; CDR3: CASSIDRAFRETQYF; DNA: TGTGCCAGTAGCATAGACAGGGCGTTTCGGGAGACCCAGTACTTC
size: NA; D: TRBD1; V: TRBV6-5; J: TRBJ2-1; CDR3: CASERDSYNEQFF; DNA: TGTGCCAGCGAGAGGGACAGCTACAATGAGCAGTTCTTC
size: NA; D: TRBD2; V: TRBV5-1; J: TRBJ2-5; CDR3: CASSLPRLAGEETQYF; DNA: TGCGCCAGCAGCTTGCCCCGGCTAGCGGGCGAAGAGACCCAGTACTTC
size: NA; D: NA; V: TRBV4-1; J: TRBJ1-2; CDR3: CASSQVRRGYGYTF; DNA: TGCGCCAGCAGCCAAGTCCGCAGGGGCTATGGCTACACCTTC
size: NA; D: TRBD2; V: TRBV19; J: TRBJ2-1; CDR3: CASRLTSGSMFEQFF; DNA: TGTGCCAGTAGGCTGACTAGCGGGTCAATGTTTGAGCAGTTCTTC
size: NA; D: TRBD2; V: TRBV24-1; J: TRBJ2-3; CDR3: CATKTSGVNTQYF; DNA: TGTGCCACCAAGACTAGCGGGGTAAATACGCAGTATTTT
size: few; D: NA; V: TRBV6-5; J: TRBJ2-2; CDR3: CASSFGRGELFF; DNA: TGTGCCAGCAGTTTCGGGCGCGGGGAGCTGTTTTTT
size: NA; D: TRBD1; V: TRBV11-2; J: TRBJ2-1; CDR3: CAVRDSWNEQFF; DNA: TGTGCCGTCAGGGACAGCTGGAATGAGCAGTTCTTC
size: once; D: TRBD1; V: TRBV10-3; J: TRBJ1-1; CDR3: CAISELVGTGTNTEAFF; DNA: TGTGCCATCAGTGAGTTAGTTGGGACAGGGACGAACACTGAAGCTTTCTTT
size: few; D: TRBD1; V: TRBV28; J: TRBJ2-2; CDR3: CASRAYRGLGTGELFF; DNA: TGTGCCAGCAGAGCGTACAGGGGGCTGGGCACCGGGGAGCTGTTTTTT
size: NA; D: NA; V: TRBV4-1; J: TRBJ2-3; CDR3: CASKVSDLTDTQYF; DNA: TGCGCCAGCAAGGTTTCGGACCTCACAGATACGCAGTATTTT
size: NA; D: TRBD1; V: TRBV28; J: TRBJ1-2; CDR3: CASSLGQGISLIRDGYTF; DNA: TGTGCCAGCAGTTTAGGACAGGGGATTAGTCTGATACGAGATGGCTACACCTTC
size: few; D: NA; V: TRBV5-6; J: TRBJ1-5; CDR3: CASSLGRNQPQHF; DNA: TGTGCCAGCAGCTTGGGGCGCAATCAGCCCCAGCATTTT
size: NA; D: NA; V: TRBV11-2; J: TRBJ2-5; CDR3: CASSFSGGLGETQYF; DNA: TGTGCCAGCAGCTTCTCCGGGGGGCTTGGAGAGACCCAGTACTTC
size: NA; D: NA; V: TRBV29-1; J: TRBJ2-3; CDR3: CSVNDRPLSSTDTQYF; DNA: TGCAGCGTAAATGACAGGCCTCTCTCTAGCACAGATACGCAGTATTTT
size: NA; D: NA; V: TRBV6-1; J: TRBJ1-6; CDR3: CASSEGRGDNSPLHF; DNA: TGTGCCAGCAGTGAAGGCAGGGGCGATAATTCACCCCTCCACTTT
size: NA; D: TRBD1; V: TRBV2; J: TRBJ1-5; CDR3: CASSEGSRDRGQPQHF; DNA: TGTGCCAGCAGTGAAGGGTCCCGGGACAGGGGTCAGCCCCAGCATTTT
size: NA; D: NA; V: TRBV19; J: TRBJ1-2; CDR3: CASTSLKRGANYGYTF; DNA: TGTGCCAGTACCAGCCTGAAGCGGGGGGCTAACTATGGCTACACCTTC
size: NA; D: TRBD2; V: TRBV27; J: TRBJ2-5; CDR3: CASSFGGGPQETQYF; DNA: TGTGCCAGCAGTTTTGGCGGGGGTCCGCAAGAGACCCAGTACTTC
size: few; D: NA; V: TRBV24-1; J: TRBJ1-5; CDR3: CATSSRASGQPQHF; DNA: TGTGCCACCAGCAGCCGGGCCTCAGGTCAGCCCCAGCATTTT
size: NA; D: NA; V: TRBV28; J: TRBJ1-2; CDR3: CASRRDHYGYTF; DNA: TGTGCCAGCAGGCGGGACCACTATGGCTACACCTTC
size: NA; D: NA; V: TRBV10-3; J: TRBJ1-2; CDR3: CAISESGFVYGYTF; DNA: TGTGCCATCAGTGAGTCCGGGTTTGTCTATGGCTACACCTTC
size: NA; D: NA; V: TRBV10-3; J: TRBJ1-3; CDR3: CAISEGGQKRGNTIYF; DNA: TGTGCCATCAGTGAGGGGGGACAAAAGAGAGGAAACACCATATATTTT
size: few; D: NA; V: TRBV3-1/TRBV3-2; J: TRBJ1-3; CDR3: CASSQGAAGNTIYF; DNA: TGTGCCAGCAGCCAAGGGGCAGCTGGAAACACCATATATTTT
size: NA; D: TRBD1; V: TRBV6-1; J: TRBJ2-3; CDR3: CASSGTSGTGTTDTQYF; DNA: TGTGCCAGCAGTGGTACCTCCGGGACAGGGACCACAGATACGCAGTATTTT